Listed below are T cell receptor beta chains from one sample, sequenced in a study of OX40 agonist ivuxolimab in advanced cancers. Profiled with immunoSEQ multiplex PCR; TCRdb holds only in-frame clones, not every one. The table has roughly 80,000 clones, 85% seen once. The material was CD4+ or CD8+ T cells sorted from blood, obtained in a trial of the OX40 agonist ivuxolimab. The receptors were gathered from an adult with an advanced solid tumor such as melanoma, head and neck, liver or kidney cancer. Both conserved end residues are part of each CDR3. Fields, in order: D gene, V gene, clone size, J gene, CDR3 DNA, CDR3 protein. The D gene is left open where the match is weak. The listing skips clone size in some rows; elsewhere it reads once, few, many or a size class.

d_call: -
v_call: TRBV19
clone_size: -
j_call: TRBJ1-2
cdr3_nt: TGTGCCAGTAGTAGGGATCAATCGGGAGGCTACACCTTC
cdr3_aa: CASSRDQSGGYTF

d_call: -
v_call: TRBV2
clone_size: -
j_call: TRBJ2-7
cdr3_nt: TGTGCCAGCAGGAAATCAGGGGGGGCCTACGAGCAGTACTTC
cdr3_aa: CASRKSGGAYEQYF

d_call: -
v_call: TRBV2
clone_size: few
j_call: TRBJ1-2
cdr3_nt: TGTGCCAGCCGGAGGGGACATAGGACCGTTTATGGCTACACCTTC
cdr3_aa: CASRRGHRTVYGYTF

d_call: -
v_call: TRBV4-2
clone_size: -
j_call: TRBJ2-7
cdr3_nt: TGTGCCAGCAGCCAAGAGGACACCTTATACGAGCAGTACTTC
cdr3_aa: CASSQEDTLYEQYF

d_call: -
v_call: TRBV7-2
clone_size: -
j_call: TRBJ2-3
cdr3_nt: TGTGCCAGCAGCTTGACAGATACGCAGTATTTT
cdr3_aa: CASSLTDTQYF

d_call: -
v_call: TRBV2
clone_size: -
j_call: TRBJ2-7
cdr3_nt: TGTGCCAGCAGCGGGGCAGGTCCCGAGCAGTACTTC
cdr3_aa: CASSGAGPEQYF

d_call: -
v_call: TRBV7-2
clone_size: -
j_call: TRBJ2-3
cdr3_nt: TGTGCCAGCAGCTTATTCTCAGATACGCAGTATTTT
cdr3_aa: CASSLFSDTQYF

d_call: -
v_call: TRBV19
clone_size: few
j_call: TRBJ1-4
cdr3_nt: TGTGCCAGTAGTGTGGACAGTAATGAAAAACTGTTTTTT
cdr3_aa: CASSVDSNEKLFF

d_call: -
v_call: TRBV11-2
clone_size: -
j_call: TRBJ1-4
cdr3_nt: TGTGCCAGCAGCTTCGGGAGGACTAATGAAAAACTGTTTTTT
cdr3_aa: CASSFGRTNEKLFF

d_call: TRBD2
v_call: TRBV6-6
clone_size: -
j_call: TRBJ2-4
cdr3_nt: TGTGCCAGCAGCTCCCCTGGGACTAGCGGAAACATTCAGTACTTC
cdr3_aa: CASSSPGTSGNIQYF

d_call: -
v_call: TRBV2
clone_size: -
j_call: TRBJ2-7
cdr3_nt: TGTGCCAGCAGTGACCGTGGGGCAGCAAACTACGAGCAGTACTTC
cdr3_aa: CASSDRGAANYEQYF

d_call: TRBD1
v_call: TRBV7-3
clone_size: -
j_call: TRBJ1-1
cdr3_nt: TGTGCCAGCAGCTCGGGACAGCTGAACACTGAAGCTTTCTTT
cdr3_aa: CASSSGQLNTEAFF

d_call: TRBD1
v_call: TRBV9
clone_size: -
j_call: TRBJ2-3
cdr3_nt: TGTGCCAGCACACAGACAGGGGTCGCAGATACGCAGTATTTT
cdr3_aa: CASTQTGVADTQYF

d_call: -
v_call: TRBV5-1
clone_size: -
j_call: TRBJ1-4
cdr3_nt: TGCGCCAGCTCGGGGGGGAGGGAGAGCGAAAAACTGTTTTTT
cdr3_aa: CASSGGRESEKLFF

d_call: -
v_call: TRBV7-2
clone_size: -
j_call: TRBJ1-5
cdr3_nt: TGTGCCAGCAGCCAGAAAGTGGGGGCCGGGGGCAATCAGCCCCAGCATTTT
cdr3_aa: CASSQKVGAGGNQPQHF

d_call: -
v_call: TRBV7-3
clone_size: -
j_call: TRBJ2-3
cdr3_nt: TGTGCCAGCAAACCCGGGTGGGGAGATACGCAGTATTTT
cdr3_aa: CASKPGWGDTQYF

d_call: -
v_call: TRBV29-1
clone_size: -
j_call: TRBJ1-4
cdr3_nt: TGCAGCGTTGCCGGGTGGGATGAAAAACTGTTTTTT
cdr3_aa: CSVAGWDEKLFF

d_call: -
v_call: TRBV6-5
clone_size: -
j_call: TRBJ2-1
cdr3_nt: TGTGCCAGCAGTTACTATACCGGGACTGTCAATGAGCAGTTCTTC
cdr3_aa: CASSYYTGTVNEQFF

d_call: -
v_call: TRBV5-6
clone_size: -
j_call: TRBJ2-2
cdr3_nt: TGTGCCAGCAGCTTACAGGGCCCCGGGGAGCTGTTTTTT
cdr3_aa: CASSLQGPGELFF

d_call: -
v_call: TRBV15
clone_size: -
j_call: TRBJ1-5
cdr3_nt: TGTGCCACCAGCAGGGGGGTCGCGGGGGGGCGCAATCAGCCCCAGCATTTT
cdr3_aa: CATSRGVAGGRNQPQHF

d_call: -
v_call: TRBV19
clone_size: -
j_call: TRBJ1-2
cdr3_nt: TGTGCCAGTAACCCGACCTTGGGACCGAGGAGCTACACCTTC
cdr3_aa: CASNPTLGPRSYTF

d_call: TRBD2
v_call: TRBV6-6
clone_size: -
j_call: TRBJ2-3
cdr3_nt: TGTGCCAGCAGTTACGGGACTAGCGGGGTTCGGGATACGCAGTATTTT
cdr3_aa: CASSYGTSGVRDTQYF

d_call: TRBD2
v_call: TRBV6-1
clone_size: -
j_call: TRBJ2-7
cdr3_nt: TGTGCCAGCTGGCCTAGCGGCATCGCCGAGCAGTACTTC
cdr3_aa: CASWPSGIAEQYF

d_call: TRBD1
v_call: TRBV5-1
clone_size: -
j_call: TRBJ2-7
cdr3_nt: TGCGCCAGCAGCTCGAATACCGGGACAGCCTACGAGCAGTACTTC
cdr3_aa: CASSSNTGTAYEQYF

d_call: -
v_call: TRBV4-3
clone_size: -
j_call: TRBJ1-1
cdr3_nt: TGCGCCAGCAGCCAAGATTTCCGGGGGGGCACTGAAGCTTTCTTT
cdr3_aa: CASSQDFRGGTEAFF

d_call: TRBD1
v_call: TRBV13
clone_size: once
j_call: TRBJ1-1
cdr3_nt: TGTGCCAGCAGCTTAAGACAGGGAAGGTCTTCAGCTTTCTTT
cdr3_aa: CASSLRQGRSSAFF

d_call: -
v_call: TRBV29-1
clone_size: -
j_call: TRBJ2-7
cdr3_nt: TGCAGCGTCATGGGCGCCAGGGAGCAGTACTTC
cdr3_aa: CSVMGAREQYF

d_call: -
v_call: TRBV6-5
clone_size: -
j_call: TRBJ2-7
cdr3_nt: TGTGCCAGCAGCCACCGGCAGGGAACCTACGAGCAGTACTTC
cdr3_aa: CASSHRQGTYEQYF

d_call: -
v_call: TRBV29-1
clone_size: -
j_call: TRBJ2-5
cdr3_nt: TGCAGCGTCACCCGCCGGGGGGCGGGAGAGACCCAGTACTTC
cdr3_aa: CSVTRRGAGETQYF

d_call: -
v_call: TRBV7-3
clone_size: -
j_call: TRBJ2-2
cdr3_nt: TGTGCCAGCACCCAGAGGGGAGACACCGGGGAGCTGTTTTTT
cdr3_aa: CASTQRGDTGELFF

d_call: -
v_call: TRBV13
clone_size: once
j_call: TRBJ2-7
cdr3_nt: TGTGCCAGCAGCTTACGTTCGAACGAGCAGTACTTC
cdr3_aa: CASSLRSNEQYF

d_call: -
v_call: TRBV9
clone_size: -
j_call: TRBJ1-1
cdr3_nt: TGTGCCAGCAGCCTCCGGGCCGACACTGAAGCTTTCTTT
cdr3_aa: CASSLRADTEAFF

d_call: -
v_call: TRBV6-5
clone_size: once
j_call: TRBJ1-2
cdr3_nt: TGTGCCAGCAGTTCTCAGGGTTACGGCTACACCTTC
cdr3_aa: CASSSQGYGYTF

d_call: -
v_call: TRBV12-5
clone_size: once
j_call: TRBJ2-1
cdr3_nt: TGTGCTAGTACCCTTGGGCTTTCCTACAATGAGCAGTTCTTC
cdr3_aa: CASTLGLSYNEQFF

d_call: TRBD1
v_call: TRBV5-5
clone_size: few
j_call: TRBJ2-3
cdr3_nt: TGTGCCAGCAGCCCGGCCCGGGACAGGGTATTAACAGATACGCAGTATTTT
cdr3_aa: CASSPARDRVLTDTQYF

d_call: -
v_call: TRBV11-2
clone_size: -
j_call: TRBJ1-4
cdr3_nt: TGTGCCAGCAGCCCACGTGGGGGAACACCTAATGAAAAACTGTTTTTT
cdr3_aa: CASSPRGGTPNEKLFF

d_call: -
v_call: TRBV19
clone_size: -
j_call: TRBJ1-2
cdr3_nt: TGTGCCAGTAGTCCCCCGGTTGAGGGGAGGGGTAACTATGGCTACACCTTC
cdr3_aa: CASSPPVEGRGNYGYTF

d_call: TRBD2
v_call: TRBV30
clone_size: -
j_call: TRBJ2-2
cdr3_nt: TGTGCCTGGAGTGGCGGTGCGGGGGGGCCCGGGGAGCTGTTTTTT
cdr3_aa: CAWSGGAGGPGELFF

d_call: TRBD2
v_call: TRBV11-2
clone_size: -
j_call: TRBJ2-5
cdr3_nt: TGTGCCAGCAGCCGGACTAGCGGGGGGGCCGGGGAGACCCAGTACTTC
cdr3_aa: CASSRTSGGAGETQYF

d_call: -
v_call: TRBV4-3
clone_size: -
j_call: TRBJ1-2
cdr3_nt: TGCGCCAGCAGCCTCATGACTTCTAACTATGGCTACACCTTC
cdr3_aa: CASSLMTSNYGYTF

d_call: TRBD2
v_call: TRBV7-8
clone_size: -
j_call: TRBJ2-5
cdr3_nt: TGTGCCAGCAGCTCAAGACTAGCGGGGGTTTTAGGCGAGACCCAGTACTTC
cdr3_aa: CASSSRLAGVLGETQYF

d_call: TRBD2
v_call: TRBV27
clone_size: -
j_call: TRBJ2-1
cdr3_nt: TGTGCCAGCAGTTCCAGCGGGGGGTCCTACAATGAGCAGTTCTTC
cdr3_aa: CASSSSGGSYNEQFF